A selection of T cell receptor beta chains follows, all from one sample in a study of read filtering for tumor transcriptome and immune sequencing. TCRdb reprocessed the reads with MiXCR, giving one entry per CDR3 protein. The data hold about 130,000 distinct CDR3 sequences, with about 12% observed a single time. The sample was a population of CD138-negative cells sorted from bone marrow. The receptors come from a donor over 35 with multiple myeloma. Each CDR3 is given with its conserved first and last residue. A D gene is named only where the DNA matches it firmly. Expanded clones get a size class; other rows say once, few or many, or leave the size out.

D	V	length	size	J	DNA	CDR3
TRBD1	TRBV29-1	12	few	TRBJ1-1	TGCAGCGGTAGTCAGGGGGGAGCTGAAGCTTTCTTT	CSGSQGGAEAFF
TRBD2	TRBV6-5	18	many	TRBJ2-1	TGTGCCAGCAGGACCAGACTAGCGGGAGGGCCCGCCTACAATGAGCAGTTCTTC	CASRTRLAGGPAYNEQFF
TRBD1	TRBV6-2/TRBV6-3	15	many	TRBJ2-7	TGTGCCAGCAGTTACAACAGGGGCCCAACGAGGGAGCAGTACTTC	CASSYNRGPTREQYF
TRBD2	TRBV5-1	16	NA	TRBJ2-3	TGCGCCAGCAGCCCAGGACTAGCGGAATTCACAGATACGCAGTATTTT	CASSPGLAEFTDTQYF
NA	TRBV7-2	14	many	TRBJ1-5	TGTGCCAGCAGCCTACGGACAGATTATCAGCCCCAGCATTTT	CASSLRTDYQPQHF
TRBD1	TRBV7-8	13	many	TRBJ2-1	TGTGCCAGCAGCCAGGGACAGATCAGTGAGCAGTTCTTC	CASSQGQISEQFF
TRBD2	TRBV5-1	16	many	TRBJ2-7	TGCGCCAGCAGCCCGACGACTAGCGGGACTTCCTACGAGCAGTACTTC	CASSPTTSGTSYEQYF
TRBD2	TRBV30	15	many	TRBJ2-1	TGTGCCTGGAGTGCGGGACTAGGCTCCTACAATGAGCAGTTCTTC	CAWSAGLGSYNEQFF
NA	TRBV5-1	13	few	TRBJ2-1	TGCGCCAGCAGCTTGGGGGTAGCCAATGAGCAGTTCTTC	CASSLGVANEQFF
TRBD1	TRBV2	13	many	TRBJ1-5	TGTGCCAGCGATCAGGGGGCGGGTCAGCCCCAGCATTTT	CASDQGAGQPQHF
TRBD2	TRBV4-2	16	many	TRBJ2-7	TGTGCCAGCAGCCAAGCCTCCAGGACTAGCGGTTACGAGCAGTACTTC	CASSQASRTSGYEQYF
NA	TRBV6-5	14	many	TRBJ1-1	TGTGTCAGCCAGACCAGGGCGTGGGACACTGAAGCTTTCTTT	CVSQTRAWDTEAFF
NA	TRBV7-9	14	many	TRBJ2-3	TGTGCCAGCAGCCCGAGGGGGGCCACAGATACGCAGTATTTT	CASSPRGATDTQYF
TRBD2	TRBV12-3/TRBV12-4	20	many	TRBJ2-1	TGTGCCAGCAGTTTAAGGTTAGCGGGCCCCGTCTTAGGGTCCTACAATGAGCAGTTCTTC	CASSLRLAGPVLGSYNEQFF
NA	TRBV28	13	NA	TRBJ2-3	TGTGCCAGCGCGGGACAGCCCTCAGATACGCAGTATTTT	CASAGQPSDTQYF
NA	TRBV7-2	12	many	TRBJ1-5	TGTGCCAGCAGTTCCAACCGTCAGCCCCAGCATTTT	CASSSNRQPQHF
TRBD1	TRBV30	14	medium-sized	TRBJ2-7	TGTGCCTGGAGTGTCTGGGACAGAGCCTACGAGCAGTACTTC	CAWSVWDRAYEQYF
TRBD1	TRBV6-1	17	many	TRBJ1-6	TGTGCCAGCAGTGCTCCCTCTGGAGGGACAGGGAATTCACCCCTCCACTTT	CASSAPSGGTGNSPLHF
NA	TRBV5-1	14	NA	TRBJ1-1	TGCGCCAGCAGCTTGGAGAGGTCACGGACTGAAGCTTTCTTT	CASSLERSRTEAFF
TRBD2	TRBV30	14	many	TRBJ2-7	TGTGCCTGGGCACTAGCGGGGACCGTCTACGAGCAGTACTTC	CAWALAGTVYEQYF
NA	TRBV7-3	15	many	TRBJ2-5	TGTGCCAGCAGCTTAACAGGCAGGGGGGCAGAGACCCAGTACTTC	CASSLTGRGAETQYF
TRBD1	TRBV20-1	16	many	TRBJ2-6	TGCAGTGCTAGCCAGGGGGCGACACCTGGGGCCAACGTCCTGACTTTC	CSASQGATPGANVLTF
TRBD1	TRBV4-2	17	many	TRBJ1-4	TGTGCCAGCAGCCAACGATGGACAGGGGTGACTAATGAAAAACTGTTTTTT	CASSQRWTGVTNEKLFF
TRBD1	TRBV6-2/TRBV6-3	15	many	TRBJ1-5	TGTGCCAGCAGTTTCCGGGACAGCCTAAATCAGCCCCAGCATTTT	CASSFRDSLNQPQHF
NA	TRBV7-2	15	many	TRBJ2-2	TGTGCCAGCAGCTTAGCGGGGTTGGTGACCGGGGAGCTGTTTTTT	CASSLAGLVTGELFF
TRBD2	TRBV2	18	many	TRBJ2-3	TGTGCCAGCAGTGATGGGAGGGCCCCCCGGCGGGGGACAGATACGCAGTATTTT	CASSDGRAPRRGTDTQYF
TRBD1	TRBV4-3	17	many	TRBJ2-7	TGCGCCAGCAGCCAAGACGGAACAGGGGGCGCAACCTACGAGCAGTACTTC	CASSQDGTGGATYEQYF
NA	TRBV6-2/TRBV6-3	13	NA	TRBJ2-7	TGTGCCAGCAGATTAGCGTCCTCCTACGAGCAGTACTTC	CASRLASSYEQYF
TRBD2	TRBV6-2/TRBV6-3	16	many	TRBJ2-1	TGTGCCAGCAGTACCCCCCGCGGCGGGAGTTTGCATGAGCAGTTCTTC	CASSTPRGGSLHEQFF
TRBD2	TRBV6-5	17	NA	TRBJ2-5	TGTGCCAGCAGTCCGCGGACTAGCGGGAGTATCCTGGAGACCCAGTACTTC	CASSPRTSGSILETQYF
TRBD2	TRBV5-1	15	many	TRBJ2-7	TGCGCCAGCAGCTTGGAGCTAGCGGGAGGTAAGGAGCAGTACTTC	CASSLELAGGKEQYF
NA	TRBV12-3/TRBV12-4	11	NA	TRBJ2-2	TGTGCCCGCAGAGGAACCGGGCAGCTGTTTTTT	CARRGTGQLFF
NA	TRBV7-2	14	NA	TRBJ1-4	TGTGCCAGCAGCTTCGGGACGGCAAATGAAAAACTGTTTTTT	CASSFGTANEKLFF
NA	TRBV6-2/TRBV6-3	13	many	TRBJ2-7	TGTGCCAGCAGCTCGGGACATCGCTACGAGCAGTACTTC	CASSSGHRYEQYF
TRBD1	TRBV29-1	13	many	TRBJ1-1	TGCAGCGCCACAGGGGCCTGGAACACTGAAGCTTTCTTT	CSATGAWNTEAFF
TRBD2	TRBV29-1	17	many	TRBJ2-7	TGCAGCGTTGAAGATCCTGAGACTAGCGGGAGAACCTACGAGCAGTACTTC	CSVEDPETSGRTYEQYF
TRBD2	TRBV9	15	many	TRBJ2-1	TGTGCCAGCAGGGGACTAGCGGAGACCTTTGGGGAGCAGTTCTTC	CASRGLAETFGEQFF
TRBD2	TRBV5-1	13	once	TRBJ2-5	TGTGCCAGCAGCTTTAGGGAGGGGGAGACCCAGTACTTC	CASSFREGETQYF
TRBD1	TRBV18	16	NA	TRBJ2-3	TGTGCCAGCTCACCCCCGGGACAGGGGAAGGGGGATACGCAGTATTTT	CASSPPGQGKGDTQYF
TRBD1	TRBV20-1	14	many	TRBJ1-5	TGCAGTGCTAGAGGGGACAGGGAGCATCAGCCCCAGCATTTT	CSARGDREHQPQHF
TRBD2	TRBV10-3	15	many	TRBJ2-1	TGTGCCATCCTAACTGGGGCTAGCGGGAGCAATGAGCAGTTCTTC	CAILTGASGSNEQFF
TRBD2	TRBV7-2	15	NA	TRBJ2-3	TGTGCCAGCAGCTTTACTAGCGCCCACACAGATACGCAGTATTTT	CASSFTSAHTDTQYF
TRBD2	TRBV6-6	19	many	TRBJ2-1	TGTGCCAGCACCGACCGGTGGCTAGCGGGACCGGGCGGGTACAATGAGCAGTTCTTC	CASTDRWLAGPGGYNEQFF
TRBD2	TRBV29-1	16	many	TRBJ2-1	TGCAGCGCGGGACTAGCGGGAGGGCATCACTACAATGAGCAGTTCTTC	CSAGLAGGHHYNEQFF
TRBD2	TRBV5-1	17	many	TRBJ2-2	TGCGCCAGCAGCTTCCCGGGACTAGCGGGATCGGCCGGGGAGCTGTTTTTT	CASSFPGLAGSAGELFF
NA	TRBV4-3	14	many	TRBJ1-1	TGCGCCAGCAGCCAAGATCGGGGGAACACTGAAGCTTTCTTT	CASSQDRGNTEAFF
NA	TRBV12-3/TRBV12-4	15	many	TRBJ1-2	TGTGCCAGCAGCCCATCCGGGGCGGAGTACTATGGCTACACCTTC	CASSPSGAEYYGYTF